The entry that follows covers one T cell receptor beta chain sequence. The entry originates in a study of blood T cell repertoires in COVID-19. CDR3 size: 16 residues. V trimming: 4 bases; J trimming: 3 bases; junction bases outside the gene matches: 11. CDR1 and CDR2 from the germline V gene are SGHNT and YYREEE (reference sequence). TCRdb's copy holds only in-frame clones and misses some; the assay was immunoSEQ multiplex PCR. The table lists 250,000 or so clones, about 83% of them singletons. This TCR derives from a woman in her 40s who had been exposed to COVID-19. J is TRBJ2-5 and V is TRBV5-4; TRBD2 matches 8 bases. The source material was PBMCs or T cells enriched from blood (not recorded which). Here the CDR3 reads CASSRGGLALEETQYF. CDR3 DNA: TGTGCCAGCAGCCGGGGGGGGCTAGCGCTGGAAGAGACCCAGTACTTC.